This TCR beta chain was identified during a study of cytomegalovirus exposure and HLA in healthy donors. Study observations and caveats: For most TCR beta V segments, an earlier analysis put the productive rate at about 90% or about 30% of the time.

Primers included in the PCR were 60 Vbeta and 13 Jbeta primers. Assay: immunoSEQ multiplex PCR; the TCRdb copy retains only in-frame clones and omits some. The repertoire holds 150,000 to 200,000 clones, around two thirds seen once, with 8.5% to 12% in the top ten. The germline gives CDR1 SGHTA, CDR2 FQGTGA. The CDR3 is 18 amino acids. V trimming: 1 base; J trimming: 0 bases; junction bases outside the gene matches: 10. This clone was seen more than once but under ten times. Its antigen is unidentified. The clonotype was recovered from a man aged 25 to 40 in good health and CMV-seropositive. This rearrangement joins TRBV7-3 to TRBJ2-7; 9 nucleotides align to TRBD2. Sequencing used PBMCs. CDR3 sequence: CASSLKIETSGASYEQYF. The CDR3 DNA is TGTGCCAGCAGCTTAAAAATAGAGACTAGCGGAGCCTCCTACGAGCAGTACTTC.